The clone carrying this T cell receptor beta chain was recorded only once. An end of the junction differs from the germline gene, which may be a read error. These data are taken from a study of cytomegalovirus exposure and HLA in healthy donors. CDR1 SEHNR and CDR2 FQNEAQ come from the germline V gene (reference sequence). The length of the CDR3 is 12 residues. 13 Jbeta primers and 60 Vbeta primers were used for the PCR. Libraries were prepared by immunoSEQ multiplex PCR; TCRdb keeps only in-frame clonotypes and omits some of them. The repertoire holds approximately 190,000 clones, about 89% seen once, with over 1% in the top ten.

This chain links TRBV7-9 with TRBJ2-3, with no clear D. The receptor was isolated from a man aged 30-40 years in good health and CMV-seronegative. Sequencing was done on a sample of PBMCs. DNA of the CDR3: TGTTCCAGCAGCCTGGCGGCAGATACGCAGTATTTT. This sequence encodes CSSSLAADTQYF.